Listed here are 30 T cell receptor beta chains from one sample, sequenced in a study of cytomegalovirus exposure and HLA in healthy donors. With 60 Vbeta and 13 Jbeta primers, the PCR was carried out. TCRdb's table, derived via immunoSEQ multiplex PCR, lists solely in-frame clones and lacks some. This sample's clone table lists around 150,000 clones. The sample was PBMCs. Every receptor here comes from a woman aged 55-70 years in good health and CMV-seronegative.

CDR3 residues: CASSQGGWSYEQYF. In nucleotides, the CDR3 is TGCGCCAGCAGCCAAGGAGGGTGGTCCTACGAGCAGTACTTC. The chain links TRBV4-1 to TRBJ2-7; tentative D call: TRBD2 (5 bases). Looked up from germline, CDR1 is MGHRA and CDR2 is YSYEKL. The CDR3 is 14 amino acids. V was trimmed by 1 base and J by 1 base, leaving 8 bases between them.

The genes are TRBV7-3 and TRBJ2-2, with 7 bases that match TRBD1. Trimming at V came to 2 bases and at J to 6 bases, leaving 3 bases not matched to a gene. This CDR3 comprises 14 residues. The germline gives CDR1 SGHTA, CDR2 FQGTGA. CDR3 loop: CASSLAQGAGELFF. The CDR3, as DNA: TGTGCCAGCAGCTTAGCCCAGGGGGCCGGGGAGCTGTTTTTT.

V is TRBV2 and J is TRBJ1-6, with 9 positions matching TRBD1. The V and J ends lost 6 bases and 9 bases, in that order; junction bases with no gene match: 3. The germline CDR1 and CDR2 sequences are SNHLY and FYNNEI. There are 13 residues in the CDR3. This chain's CDR3 is CASSGTGSSPLHF. As DNA, the CDR3 is TGTGCCAGCAGCGGGACAGGGAGTTCACCCCTCCACTTT.

As DNA, the CDR3 is TGTGCCAGCAGAGCTTTCAGCAATCAGCCCCAGCATTTT. Its translation is CASRAFSNQPQHF. The chain carries TRBV6-1 and TRBJ1-5, with D unclear. This CDR3 is 13 amino acids long. Germline lookup yields CDR1 MNHNS and CDR2 SASEGT. The V end lost 6 bases, the J end lost 1 base, and 7 bases lay between the germline ends.

The gene calls are TRBV6-1 and TRBJ2-7; D remains ambiguous. The germline V and J ends were trimmed by 1 base and 3 bases, with 10 bases remaining between them. Germline-derived CDR1 and CDR2 are MNHNS and SASEGT. The CDR3 covers 14 residues. CDR3: CASSEGHSSYEQYF. The CDR3 DNA follows: TGTGCCAGCAGTGAAGGGCACTCTAGCTACGAGCAGTACTTC.

The chain links TRBV7-9 to TRBJ1-1, with D hard to call. Trimming removed 4 bases from V and 4 bases from J, with 10 bases in between. Germline V gives CDR1 SEHNR, CDR2 FQNEAQ (reference sequence). The CDR3 spans 13 residues. The CDR3 bases are TGTGCCAGCAGCTCAACCGGGAGCACTGAAGCTTTCTTT. It is translated as CASSSTGSTEAFF.

To note about this clone: One end of the junction varies from germline; a read error may be responsible. This sample also contains other DNA sequences that code for the same CDR3. The rearrangement joins TRBV4-3 to TRBJ1-6; D call uncertain. This CDR3 region has 15 residues. The germline V gene has CDR1 LGHNA and CDR2 YSLEER. CDR3 DNA: TGCGCCAGCAGCGAAGCTGGAGGGTTTAATTCACCCCTCCACTTC. This translates into CASSEAGGFNSPLHF.

The chain uses TRBV7-2 and TRBJ1-4, with D possibly matching TRBD1 (6 bases). The CDR3 consists of 13 residues. V dropped 11 bases and J dropped 6 bases, with 16 bases sitting between them. Germline CDR1 SGHTA, CDR2 FQGNSA. The CDR3 protein is CAVGGLPYEKLFF. The DNA of the CDR3 is TGTGCCGTCGGGGGGCTCCCCTATGAAAAACTGTTTTTT.

J is TRBJ1-5 and V is TRBV19; D unresolved. Trimming removed 0 bases from V and 3 bases from J, with 9 bases in between. Germline CDR1 and CDR2: LNHDA and SQIVND (reference sequence). The CDR3 contains 15 residues. The CDR3 nucleotides read TGTGCCAGTAGTATAGAAGAGCGGGTCAATCAGCCCCAGCATTTT. It is translated as CASSIEERVNQPQHF.

The CDR3 DNA sequence: TGCGCCAGCAGCTTGGTTTTATCGGGGCAAGAGACCCAGTACTTC. This encodes CASSLVLSGQETQYF. The chain employs TRBV5-1 and TRBJ2-5, with TRBD2 as a possible D gene (5 bases). The germline V gene has CDR1 SGHRS and CDR2 YFSETQ. The CDR3 consists of 15 residues. V shed 0 bases and J shed 2 bases, with 11 bases lying between them.

V is TRBV7-2 and J is TRBJ1-5; 8 bases are shared with TRBD1. V lost 4 bases to trimming and J lost 7 bases; unmatched junction nucleotides: 15. CDR1 and CDR2 (germline): SGHTA, FQGNSA. This CDR3 contains 17 residues. The CDR3, as DNA: TGTGCCAGCAGCTCAGGACAGGGATCCTTCTTGAACCAGCCCCAGCATTTT. Its protein is CASSSGQGSFLNQPQHF.

The DNA of the CDR3 is TGTGCCAGCAGTGAAGTGATACAGGGGAAGGGCAACTATGGCTACACCTTC. Amino acid sequence: CASSEVIQGKGNYGYTF. V usage is TRBV6-1 and J usage is TRBJ1-2; TRBD1 matches at 7 bases. This CDR3 has 17 residues. CDR1 MNHNS and CDR2 SASEGT come from the germline V gene. J was trimmed by 2 bases and V by 1 base; bases with no gene match: 10.

The genes are TRBV5-4 and TRBJ2-3; the D gene is possibly TRBD1 (5 bases). This CDR3 region has 16 residues. V lost 4 bases to trimming and J lost 0 bases, with 15 bases between them. Germline V gene lookup returns CDR1 SGHNT and CDR2 YYREEE (reference sequence). This chain's CDR3 is CASSKRQFSSTDTQYF. For the CDR3, the DNA is TGTGCCAGCAGCAAGAGACAGTTTTCTAGCACAGATACGCAGTATTTT.

This chain connects TRBV2 to TRBJ1-1, with D possibly matching TRBD1 (5 bases). The CDR3 has 13 amino acids. Trimming took off 8 bases at V and 3 bases at J, with 13 bases between the two ends. The V gene's germline CDR1 is SNHLY and CDR2 FYNNEI. The chain's CDR3 is CASSRGEDTEAFF. In DNA, the CDR3 is TGTGCCAGCTCCCGGGGGGAGGACACTGAAGCTTTCTTT.

The rearrangement uses TRBV9 and TRBJ1-4; 7 bases match TRBD1. The ends lost 2 bases at V and 0 bases at J; junction bases unmatched: 7. Germline assignment: CDR1 SGDLS and CDR2 YYNGEE. The CDR3 sequence is 17 residues long. The CDR3 loop reads CASSVEGQTSTNEKLFF. The CDR3 DNA reads TGTGCCAGCAGCGTCGAGGGACAGACCTCAACTAATGAAAAACTGTTTTTT.

The V and J genes are TRBV19 and TRBJ1-1; 9 bases align to TRBD1. This CDR3 contains 16 residues. V lost 7 bases, J lost 0 bases, and 9 bases stayed unmatched. Per germline, CDR1 LNHDA and CDR2 SQIVND (reference sequence). CDR3 in DNA: TGTGCCAGTATGGGGGACAGGGCCCTTATGAACACTGAAGCTTTCTTT. Its protein is CASMGDRALMNTEAFF.

V is TRBV2 and J is TRBJ2-5; D not certain. The germline CDR1 and CDR2 sequences are SNHLY and FYNNEI. The ends were cut back, 4 bases at V and 4 bases at J, with 7 bases in the middle. The CDR3 runs to 12 residues. CDR3 in amino acids: CASSATVETQYF. The CDR3 DNA reads TGTGCCAGCAGTGCTACCGTAGAGACCCAGTACTTC. The full variable domain, its missing parts supplied by reference TRBV2 and TRBJ2-5, is EPEVTQTPSHQVTQMGQEVILRCVPISNHLYFYWYRQILGQKVEFLVSFYNNEISEKSEIFDDQFSVERPDGSNFTLKIRSTKLEDSAMYFCASSATVETQYFGPGTRLLVL.

The chain uses TRBV2 and TRBJ1-1; TRBD1 aligns across 7 bases. Germline V CDR1 and CDR2: SNHLY, FYNNEI. CDR3 length: 12 residues. The ends lost 6 bases at V and 5 bases at J; junction bases unmatched: 3. The CDR3 loop reads CASSQTGTEAFF. The CDR3 DNA reads TGTGCCAGCAGCCAGACAGGGACTGAAGCTTTCTTT.

J is TRBJ2-2 and V is TRBV6-4; D possibly corresponds to TRBD2 (5 bases). Trimming left V 5 bases short and J 5 bases short, with 12 bases between. Germline values: CDR1 MRHNA, CDR2 SNTAGT. This CDR3 contains 14 residues. CDR3 bases: TGTGCCAGCAGTCGTCTAGCTGCTACCGGGGAGCTGTTTTTT. As protein: CASSRLAATGELFF.

The chain combines TRBV29-1 with TRBJ2-2; D not certain. Germline V gives CDR1 SQVTM, CDR2 ANQGSEA. The CDR3 sequence is 12 residues long. CDR3 bases: TGCGCATTTTACACGAACACCGGGGAGCTGTTTTTT. It is translated as CAFYTNTGELFF.

The rearrangement uses TRBV6-1 and TRBJ1-5, with 7 nucleotides matching TRBD1. The CDR3 runs 14 residues. Germline V lookup: CDR1 MNHNS, CDR2 SASEGT. After removal of 6 bases from V and 5 bases from J, the junction contained 7 bases not matched to a gene. CDR3 DNA: TGTGCCAGCAGAGATGACAGGGAGGATCAGCCCCAGCATTTT. Translation: CASRDDREDQPQHF.

This CDR3 is CASSFFPGPGTGELFF. The CDR3 DNA sequence: TGCGCCAGCAGCTTTTTCCCGGGTCCGGGCACCGGGGAGCTGTTTTTT. J is TRBJ2-2 and V is TRBV5-1; D uncertain. The CDR3 covers 16 residues. Per germline, CDR1 SGHRS and CDR2 YFSETQ. Trimming cost V 2 bases and J 4 bases, with 15 bases left between them.

With regard to this clone: Additional DNA sequences in this sample encode the identical CDR3. The chain couples TRBV5-1 to TRBJ2-3; no definite D call. CDR1 and CDR2 from the germline V gene are SGHRS and YFSETQ. V gave up 7 bases and J gave up 1 base, with 7 bases separating them. The CDR3 runs to 12 residues. As DNA, the CDR3 is TGCGCCAGCTTTGAGGGCACAGATACGCAGTATTTT. It yields the protein CASFEGTDTQYF.

This chain joins TRBV18 and TRBJ1-6; tentatively, D is TRBD1 (5 bases). Trimming left V 4 bases short and J 4 bases short, with 8 bases between. The germline gives CDR1 KGHSH, CDR2 LQKENI. The CDR3 is made up of 14 amino acids. The CDR3 nucleotides read TGTGCCAGCTCACAAGCAGGGTATAATTCACCCCTCCACTTT. This gives the protein CASSQAGYNSPLHF.

The V call is TRBV5-1, the J call TRBJ2-1, with D unresolved. Germline V CDR1 and CDR2: SGHRS, YFSETQ. The V end lost 0 bases, the J end lost 10 bases, and 11 bases lay between the germline ends. CDR3 length: 13 residues. The CDR3 DNA reads as TGCGCCAGCAGCTTGGCCGGGTCAGAAGAGCAGTTCTTC. Translated, it gives CASSLAGSEEQFF.

This chain uses TRBV4-1 with TRBJ2-2; TRBD2 might be the D (5 bases). The V gene lost 4 bases and the J gene lost 1 base, with 13 bases spanning the gap. The CDR3 runs to 16 residues. Germline CDR1 is MGHRA and CDR2 is YSYEKL. CDR3 region: CASSPVRGMNTGELFF. In nucleotides, the CDR3 is TGCGCCAGCAGCCCGGTCCGGGGTATGAACACCGGGGAGCTGTTTTTT.

The rearrangement joins TRBV7-6 to TRBJ2-7; D ambiguous. The CDR3 is 12 residues long. V was trimmed by 5 bases and J by 4 bases, leaving 9 bases between them. From germline, CDR1 is SGHVS and CDR2 FNYEAQ. The CDR3 sequence: CASSPTEYEQYF. In DNA, the CDR3 is TGTGCCAGCAGCCCCACTGAGTACGAGCAGTACTTC.

This chain connects TRBV25-1 to TRBJ1-1, with 8 bases aligning to TRBD1. Losses at the gene ends were 8 bases for V and 1 base for J; bases not matched to a gene: 9. CDR3 length: 15 amino acids. Germline V gene data show CDR1 as MGHDK and CDR2 as SYGVNS. This CDR3 is CASPSDRGRNTEAFF. CDR3 nucleotides: TGTGCCAGCCCCTCCGACAGGGGCAGGAACACTGAAGCTTTCTTT.

The CDR3 loop reads CASSPFGGSNEQFF. The CDR3, as DNA: TGTGCCAGCAGCCCCTTTGGGGGGAGCAATGAGCAGTTCTTC. The gene calls are TRBV5-6 and TRBJ2-1; D perhaps matches TRBD2 (6 bases). This CDR3 contains 14 residues. V lost 4 bases, J lost 6 bases, and 14 bases lay in between. Germline CDR1 reads SGHDT; CDR2 reads YYEEEE. The whole variable domain, remainder taken from reference TRBV5-6 and TRBJ2-1, is DAGVTQSPTHLIKTRGQQVTLRCSPKSGHDTVSWYQQALGQGPQFIFQYYEEEERQRGNFPDRFSGHQFPNYSSELNVNALLLGDSALYLCASSPFGGSNEQFFGPGTRLTVL.

This chain uses TRBV18 with TRBJ1-1; D is ambiguous. The ends were cut back, 2 bases at V and 1 base at J, with 11 bases in the middle. Germline CDR1 KGHSH, CDR2 LQKENI. CDR3 length: 15 residues. CDR3: CASSPDLPGNTEAFF. CDR3 sequence (DNA): TGTGCCAGCTCACCAGATCTACCGGGGAACACTGAAGCTTTCTTT.